Detailed here is one T cell receptor (beta chain). Survey-level resolution applied to immunoSEQ assay v3.0. TCRdb's copy holds only in-frame clones and misses some; the assay was immunoSEQ multiplex PCR. The sample comprises around 13,000 clones, around 80% of which are singletons, and 7.2% rests with the top ten. The V gene lost 0 bases and the J gene lost 5 bases, with 13 bases spanning the gap. Germline CDR1 reads LGHNT; CDR2 reads FRNRAP. There are 16 residues in the CDR3. About 1-11 million cryopreserved PBMC were held in samples before DNA extraction. This sample is part of a study of long-term antiretroviral therapy in people with HIV.

The chain is built from TRBV12-5 and TRBJ2-2, with a possible D match to TRBD1 (6 bases). This receptor was obtained from a man aged 25-40 years with HIV. The sequencing used unsorted PBMCs, collected 0.4 years after starting antiretroviral therapy. The CDR3 DNA reads TGTGCTAGTGGTTTGGTACTAGGGCAGGGGACCGGGGAGCTGTTTTTT. Its protein product is CASGLVLGQGTGELFF.